This TCR beta chain derives from a study of blood T cells in healthy people across ages. Findings and caveats of the study: Age brought a roughly linear fall in TCR beta diversity measured per million T cells. Nothing was known about donor CMV status, and this possibly confounded expanded clonotype changes.

About this clonotype itself: Its antigen is still unknown.

The CDR3 loop spans 15 amino acids. The ends were cut back, 1 base at V and 8 bases at J, with 20 bases in the middle. In germline, CDR1 is DFQATT, CDR2 SNEGSKA (reference sequence). A second PCR of 7 to 11 cycles used a sample-barcoded 5' primer and a J-beta primer mix. A template-switch adaptor with 12 random nucleotides tagged each cDNA molecule. A single record per CDR3 protein comes from TCRdb applying MiXCR to the 5' RACE reads. The sample holds 1,800,000 or so distinct CDR3 sequences; roughly 43% are singletons and the top ten take 23%. Every sample had a minimum of 6.5 million PBMCs isolated. The receptor was isolated from a human donor in good health. The chain employs TRBV20-1 and TRBJ1-2; TRBD1 is a possible D gene (5 bases). Specimen: blood. The CDR3 here is CSARVRTGQGGGYTF. For the CDR3, the DNA is TGCAGTGCTAGAGTTAGGACCGGGCAGGGAGGAGGCTACACCTTC.